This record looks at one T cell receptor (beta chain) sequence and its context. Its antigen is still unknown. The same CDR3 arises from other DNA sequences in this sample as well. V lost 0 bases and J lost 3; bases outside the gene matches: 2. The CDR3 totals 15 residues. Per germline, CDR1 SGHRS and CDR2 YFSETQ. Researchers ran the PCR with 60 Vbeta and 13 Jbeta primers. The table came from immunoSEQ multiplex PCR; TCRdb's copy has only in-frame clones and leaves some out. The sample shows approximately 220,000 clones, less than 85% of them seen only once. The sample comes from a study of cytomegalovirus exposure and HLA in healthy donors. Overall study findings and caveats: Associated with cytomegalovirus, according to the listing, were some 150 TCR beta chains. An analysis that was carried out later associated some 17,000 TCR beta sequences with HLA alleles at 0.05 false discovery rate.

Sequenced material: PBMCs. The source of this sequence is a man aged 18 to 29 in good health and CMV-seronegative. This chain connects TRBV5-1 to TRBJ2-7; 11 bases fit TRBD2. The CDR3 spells CASSLGLAGSYEQYF. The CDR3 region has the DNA TGCGCCAGCAGCTTGGGACTAGCGGGGAGCTACGAGCAGTACTTC.